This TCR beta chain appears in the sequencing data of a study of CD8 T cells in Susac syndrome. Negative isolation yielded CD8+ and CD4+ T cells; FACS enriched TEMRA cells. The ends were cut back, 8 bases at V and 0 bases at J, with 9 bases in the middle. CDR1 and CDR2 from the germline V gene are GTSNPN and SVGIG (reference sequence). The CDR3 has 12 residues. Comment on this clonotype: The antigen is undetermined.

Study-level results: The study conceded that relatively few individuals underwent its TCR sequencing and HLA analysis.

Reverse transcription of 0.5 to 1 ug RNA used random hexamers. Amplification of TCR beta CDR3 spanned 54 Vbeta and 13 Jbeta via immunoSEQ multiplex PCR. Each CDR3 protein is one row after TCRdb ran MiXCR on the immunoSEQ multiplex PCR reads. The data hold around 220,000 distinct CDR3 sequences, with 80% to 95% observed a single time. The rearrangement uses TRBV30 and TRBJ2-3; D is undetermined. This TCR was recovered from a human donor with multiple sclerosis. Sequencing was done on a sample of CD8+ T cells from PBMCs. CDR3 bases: TGTGCCGCCGGCGATAGCACAGATACGCAGTATTTT. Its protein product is CAAGDSTDTQYF.